This TCR beta chain was sequenced in a study of early stage breast cancer tumors. Study information: ER+/PR+/HER2- status applied to about 70% of the 16 invasive breast tumors. Among around 12 ER+/PR+/HER2- tumors, eight were ductal, four lobular. Notes on the study in general: Tumors had approximately 2.5-fold higher T cell density than normal breast.

Using immunoSEQ multiplex PCR, the repertoire was profiled, and TCRdb retains in-frame clones only, with some absent. The sample consists of tens of thousands of clones, around 80% of them appearing once. On this clone itself: Its antigen is unidentified.

This receptor was taken from a person in their 60s with breast cancer. The sample comprised blood.

For the CDR3, the DNA is TGTGCCAGCAGCTCTGGACTAGCGGGAGAAGGGTCCTACAATGAGCAGTTCTTC. Translated, it gives CASSSGLAGEGSYNEQFF. This chain connects TRBV5-6 to TRBJ2-1, with 13 bases lining up with TRBD2. This CDR3 has 18 amino acids. The V segment lost 3 bases and the J segment 1 base; nucleotides outside the gene matches: 7. From germline, CDR1 is SGHDT and CDR2 YYEEEE.